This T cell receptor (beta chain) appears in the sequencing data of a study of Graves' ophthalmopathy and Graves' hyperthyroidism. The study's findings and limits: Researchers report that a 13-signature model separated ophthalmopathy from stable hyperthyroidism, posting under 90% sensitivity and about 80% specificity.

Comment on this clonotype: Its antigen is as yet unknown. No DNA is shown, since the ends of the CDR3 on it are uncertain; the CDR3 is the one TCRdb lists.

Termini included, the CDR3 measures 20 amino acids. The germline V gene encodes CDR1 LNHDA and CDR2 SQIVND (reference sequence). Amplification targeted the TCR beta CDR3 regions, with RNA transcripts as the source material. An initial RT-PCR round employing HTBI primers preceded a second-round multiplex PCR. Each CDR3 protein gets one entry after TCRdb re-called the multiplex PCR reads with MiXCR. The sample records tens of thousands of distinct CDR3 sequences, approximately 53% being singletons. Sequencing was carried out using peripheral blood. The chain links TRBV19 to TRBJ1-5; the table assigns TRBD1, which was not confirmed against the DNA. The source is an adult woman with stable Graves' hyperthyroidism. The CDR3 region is CASSARVGEKLFFGSGTQHF.